This T cell receptor beta chain emerged from a study of T cell responses to AZD1222 COVID-19 vaccine. Whole-study findings and limits: Clonal diversity was possibly underestimated; the donors were predominantly white British and more often female.

Germline V CDR1 and CDR2: SGHTS, YDEGEE. V lost 1 base to trimming and J lost 7 bases, with 9 bases between them. The CDR3 has 13 amino acids. Comment on this clone: The antigen is undetermined.

Only in-frame clones appear in the TCRdb table, and some are missing; sequencing was by immunoSEQ multiplex PCR. The sample lists under 95,000 clones; around 85% were seen once. The sequenced sample was peripheral blood, obtained on day 0 of AZD1222 vaccination. The J gene is TRBJ1-5, the V gene TRBV5-8; D uncertain. The clonotype comes from an adult in good health. CDR3 DNA sequence: TGTGCCAGCAGCTTGTCTGGTCTGCAGCCCCAGCATTTT. This codes for CASSLSGLQPQHF. The whole variable domain, remainder taken from reference TRBV5-8 and TRBJ1-5, is EAGVTQSPTHLIKTRGQQATLRCSPISGHTSVYWYQQALGLGLQFLLWYDEGEERNRGNFPPRFSGRQFPNYSSELNVNALELEDSALYLCASSLSGLQPQHFGDGTRLSIL.